This T cell receptor (beta chain) came from a study of T-cell memory formation after mild COVID-19. The CDR3 runs to 16 residues. Germline V gene lookup returns CDR1 MNHEY and CDR2 SVGEGT. The V gene end was trimmed by 6 bases and the J gene end by 4 bases; junction bases not matched to a gene: 12. This clonotype was recorded a few times. MiXCR, applied by TCRdb to the 5' RACE reads, yields one record per CDR3 protein. The sample lists about 540,000 distinct CDR3 sequences, roughly 22% occurring once. The sequenced sample was PBMCs or a T cell subset sorted from them (not recorded which). This clonotype was obtained from an adult woman who had mild COVID-19 (a few samples of this study predate the infection). Cell type and time point are not known. The gene calls are TRBV6-2 or TRBV6-3 and TRBJ2-7; 10 bases match TRBD2. DNA of the CDR3: TGTGCCAGCAGCAATCTCGGACTAGCGGACACTTACGAGCAGTACTTC. It specifies CASSNLGLADTYEQYF.